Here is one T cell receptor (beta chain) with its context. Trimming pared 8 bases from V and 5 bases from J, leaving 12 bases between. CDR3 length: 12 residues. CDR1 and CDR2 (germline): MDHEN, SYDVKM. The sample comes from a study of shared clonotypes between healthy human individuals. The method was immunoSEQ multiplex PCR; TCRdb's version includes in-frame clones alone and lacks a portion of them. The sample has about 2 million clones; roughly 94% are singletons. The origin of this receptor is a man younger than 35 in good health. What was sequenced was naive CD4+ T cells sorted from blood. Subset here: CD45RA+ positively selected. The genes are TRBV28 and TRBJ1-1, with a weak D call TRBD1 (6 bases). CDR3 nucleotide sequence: TGTGCCAGCCGGCAGGGGCGGACTGAAGCTTTCTTT. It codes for CASRQGRTEAFF.